This T cell receptor beta chain was recorded in a study of T-cell reconstitution after alpha-beta-depleted transplantation in children listed by TCRdb under 2016. Regarding the complete study: Using TCR repertoire profiling, the study followed T-cell immune reconstitution in a quantitative way in children after TCRalphabeta/CD19-depleted allogeneic hematopoietic cell transplantation. Paper-wide results and their limitations: Over the following months the frequencies of hyperexpanded clones went down, and after one year T-cell counts and TCRbeta diversity were mostly credited to newly produced T cells. The apparently early alphabetaT-cell count recovery about two months after transplant was reportedly dependent on only several hundred rapidly expanded clones derived from non-depleted graft cells. The high TCRbeta diversity at day 60 in some patients was ascribed to recipient T cells and intrathymic progenitors that had survived conditioning.

Explained via the paper, the treatment or condition label denotes: allogeneic hematopoietic cell transplantation with graft depleted of TCRalphabeta T cells and CD19 B cells. TCRalphabeta/CD19-depleted allogeneic hematopoietic cell grafts were given to the transplant recipients, all of whom were children. Inclusive of the bounding cysteine and phenylalanine, the CDR3 is 18 residues long. Of all the DNA, just the CDR3 is kept, 54 bases in frame from base 1. V is pruned by 6 bases and J by 3 bases, leaving 18 bases of the junction without a gene match. As encoded in the germline V gene (reference sequence), CDR1 is DFQATT while CDR2 is SNEGSKA. As regards this clonotype: Its antigen remains unidentified. No base quality values were provided; no much bigger clone lies one nucleotide off.

The library was generated by PCR. The instrument given in TCRdb is Illumina HiSeq 2500. Molecular barcoding was employed in the preparation of TCR libraries, with unique molecular identifiers being used to normalize TCRbeta repertoire quantification. TCRdb redid the processing of the public reads, applying fastp at Q25 and MiXCR, and retained in-frame beta chains. Each CDR3 protein appears once, grouped with its most common genes and DNA. This sample holds about 140,000 distinct CDR3 sequences; 7.5% to 9% were observed only once. 15% to 20% of the sample belongs to the ten largest clones. The clonotype comes from a female patient aged 2-15 years who had a stem cell transplant for congenital amegakaryocytic thrombocytopenia, so the T cells may come from the graft donor. Source: PBMCs, mostly from graft donor cells, taken 180 days after TCRalphabeta/CD19-depleted stem cell transplant. In this chain, TRBV20-1 is recombined with TRBJ1-1, and 11 junctional nucleotides match TRBD1. The CDR3 reads as follows: CSANGVGQGALKYTEAFF. The nucleotide sequence is given as TGCAGTGCCAATGGTGTTGGACAGGGGGCTTTGAAGTACACTGAAGCTTTCTTT.